This T cell receptor beta chain was profiled in a study of T cell changes during pregnancy in multiple sclerosis (dated by TCRdb to about 2019). The study in broad terms: The study examined how the T cell repertoire changed over the course of pregnancy in women with multiple sclerosis.

Comment on this clone: What this receptor recognizes is not known. The input lacks base qualities; no much larger clone sits a single base away.

Trimmed from V: 3 bases; trimmed from J: 6 bases; junction bases lacking a gene match: 8. Looking up the germline V gene yields CDR1 ENHRY and CDR2 SYGVKD. Reading from cysteine to phenylalanine, the CDR3 counts 15 amino acids. This entry keeps only the CDR3 DNA: 45 bases, framed from base 1. Libraries came from the immunoSEQ multiplex PCR assay. Held by TCRdb, this immuneACCESS table contains in-frame sequences only and omits some clones. Under half of the omission traces to an unresolved V gene where checked; the cause of the rest is unknown. The sample table holds tens of thousands of clones, of which around 89% were seen once. The ten most abundant clones make up roughly 0.58% of the sample.

The sequencing used CD4+ T cells from peripheral blood mononuclear cells, collected in the first trimester of pregnancy. This TCR was recovered from a female donor with multiple sclerosis, enrolled in a pregnancy study. The chain joins TRBV10-3 to TRBJ2-7; 10 bases in the junction line up with TRBD2. At the DNA level, the sequence is TGTGCCATCAGTGAATACAGCGGGGGGGCCGGCGAGCAGTACTTC. Translated, this gives CAISEYSGGAGEQYF.